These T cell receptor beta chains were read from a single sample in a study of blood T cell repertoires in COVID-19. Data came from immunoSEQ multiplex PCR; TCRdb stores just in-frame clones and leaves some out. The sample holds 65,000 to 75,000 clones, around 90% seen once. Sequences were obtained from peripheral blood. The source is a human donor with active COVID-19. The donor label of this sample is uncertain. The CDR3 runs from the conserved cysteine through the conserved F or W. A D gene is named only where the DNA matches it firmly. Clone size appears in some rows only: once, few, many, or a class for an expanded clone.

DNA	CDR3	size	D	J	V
TGTGCCAGCAGCGCAAGAACAGTATTCTCTGGAAACACCATATATTTT	CASSARTVFSGNTIYF	once	.	TRBJ1-3	TRBV7-9
TGTGCCAGCGGGACTCGGGCGTACGAGCAGTACTTC	CASGTRAYEQYF	.	.	TRBJ2-7	TRBV28
TGCGCCAGCAGCCAAGAGTCCCAAACCTACGAGCAGTACTTC	CASSQESQTYEQYF	.	.	TRBJ2-7	TRBV4-1
TGCGCCAGCGGGAAGTCAGGGGCCTCCTACAATGAGCAGTTCTTC	CASGKSGASYNEQFF	.	.	TRBJ2-1	TRBV4-3
TGTGCCAGCAGTTCCCCGAGGGCCACAGATACGCAGTATTTT	CASSSPRATDTQYF	.	.	TRBJ2-3	TRBV27
TGCGCCAGCGGCTCGGGAGACCTGAGCAATCAGCCCCAGCATTTT	CASGSGDLSNQPQHF	.	.	TRBJ1-5	TRBV5-1
TGTGCCAGTAGTATTCCGCGGGAAAGGCACAATGAGCAGTTCTTC	CASSIPRERHNEQFF	.	.	TRBJ2-1	TRBV19
TGTGCCAGCACCTCGACAGTGTTCTTCACTGAAGCTTTCTTT	CASTSTVFFTEAFF	.	.	TRBJ1-1	TRBV7-2
TGTGCCAGCAGCTTCCCCCAGGCCGGACAGGTCTATGGCTACACCTTC	CASSFPQAGQVYGYTF	.	TRBD1	TRBJ1-2	TRBV28
TGTGCCAGCAGCCAACTAGCGGTCGGGGCCTACGAGCAGTACTTC	CASSQLAVGAYEQYF	.	TRBD2	TRBJ2-7	TRBV3-1/TRBV3-2
TGTGCCAGCAGTTCGCCAGGGGGCCGGAATGAGCAGTTCTTC	CASSSPGGRNEQFF	few	TRBD1	TRBJ2-1	TRBV6-5